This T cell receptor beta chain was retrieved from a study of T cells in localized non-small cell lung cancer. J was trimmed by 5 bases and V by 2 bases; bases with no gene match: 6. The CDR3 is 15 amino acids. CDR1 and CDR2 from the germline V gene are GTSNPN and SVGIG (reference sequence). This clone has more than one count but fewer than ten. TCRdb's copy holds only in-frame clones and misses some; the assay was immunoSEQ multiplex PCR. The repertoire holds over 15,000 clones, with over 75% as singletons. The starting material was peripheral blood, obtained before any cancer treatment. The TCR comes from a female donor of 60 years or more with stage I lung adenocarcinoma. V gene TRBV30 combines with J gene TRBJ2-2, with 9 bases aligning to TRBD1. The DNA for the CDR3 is TGTGCCTGGAGTTACGGGACAGGGTTAACCGGGGAGCTGTTTTTT. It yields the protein CAWSYGTGLTGELFF.